This entry features one T cell receptor beta chain sequence. Its antigen is unidentified. This specimen belongs to a study of OX40 agonist ivuxolimab in advanced cancers. Study overall: Ivuxolimab, which patients received intravenously every 2 weeks, was dosed at 0.01 to 10 mg/kg. Study findings and constraints: Expanded peripheral T-cell antigen specificity went undetermined. With doses of 0.1 to 3.0 mg/kg, CD4+ and CD8+ blood T cells had undergone clonal expansion by week 6. The study found among the lowest clonal expansion in partial responders at 0.1-3.0 mg/kg.

Using immunoSEQ multiplex PCR, the repertoire was profiled, and TCRdb retains in-frame clones only, with some absent. The sample has roughly 110,000 clones, approximately 90% seen once. CDR1 and CDR2 from the germline V gene are SGHVS and FQNEAQ. The length of the CDR3 is 14 residues. Trimming shortened V by 1 base and J by 6 bases, and 10 bases separated the two germline ends. V and J are TRBV7-8 and TRBJ1-5, with no clear D. The receptor comes from an adult with an advanced solid tumor such as melanoma, head and neck, liver or kidney cancer. The material was CD4+ or CD8+ T cells sorted from blood, obtained in a trial of the OX40 agonist ivuxolimab. CDR3 sequence (DNA): TGTGCCAGCAGCTTAGATGCCACGGCTCAGCCCCAGCATTTT. Amino acids: CASSLDATAQPQHF.